This TCR beta chain was sequenced in a study of identical twins. A universal primer site was incorporated via template switching, and the cDNA contained unique molecular identifiers. TCRdb redid the calling of the 5' RACE reads with MiXCR, one entry per CDR3 protein. The sample yields under 800,000 distinct CDR3 sequences, roughly 20% seen once. This CDR3 has 15 residues. The V and J ends lost 5 bases and 3 bases respectively, with 14 bases between them. This same sample was also part of a study on T cells expressing NK-cell markers. That study reports: It was sorted CD3+CD56-NKG2C+, CD3+CD56+NKG2C- and CD3+CD56+NKG2C+ T cells that provided the TCR beta repertoires. Dominant NKG2C+ clonotype frequencies of about 1.0-7.0% of CD8+ T cells were measured in over five donors. One observes that, in a handful of donors, these clonotypes were also the leading ones within the CD3+CD56-NKG2C+ fraction.

The sequencing sample was made of PBMCs. This TCR derives from a woman between 18 and 29 years old in good health. The chain combines TRBV12-3 or TRBV12-4 with TRBJ2-1; D is unclear. CDR3 protein: CASSGDPTFYNEQFF. As DNA, the CDR3 is TGTGCCAGCAGTGGGGATCCGACCTTCTACAATGAGCAGTTCTTC.